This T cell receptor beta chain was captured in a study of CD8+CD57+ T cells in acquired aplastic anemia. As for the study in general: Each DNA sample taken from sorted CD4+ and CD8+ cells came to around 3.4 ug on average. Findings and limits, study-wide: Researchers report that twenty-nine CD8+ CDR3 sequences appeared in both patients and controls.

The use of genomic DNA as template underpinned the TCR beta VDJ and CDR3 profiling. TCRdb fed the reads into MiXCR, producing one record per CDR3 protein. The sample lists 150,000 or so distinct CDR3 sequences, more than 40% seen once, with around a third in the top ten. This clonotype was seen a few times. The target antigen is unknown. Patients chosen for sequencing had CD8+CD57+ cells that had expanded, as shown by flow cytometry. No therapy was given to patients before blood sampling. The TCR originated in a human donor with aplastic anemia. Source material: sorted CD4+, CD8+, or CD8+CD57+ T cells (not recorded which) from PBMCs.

CDR3 DNA: TGTGCCAGCAGTTCTAGCGGGGCCCCCTCCTACGAGCAGTACTTC. Protein sequence: CASSSSGAPSYEQYF. The rearrangement links TRBV3-1 to TRBJ2-7, with 9 positions matching TRBD2. This CDR3 region has 15 residues. Looked up from germline, CDR1 is LGHDT and CDR2 is YNNKEL (reference sequence). The V and J ends lost 6 bases and 0 bases, in that order; junction bases with no gene match: 6.